These 17 T cell receptor beta chains were sequenced from one sample in a study of CXCR3-negative and CXCR3-positive naive CD8 T cells. UMI-labeled 5' RACE yielded the TRB cDNA libraries. No DNA is given; TCRdb re-called the 5' RACE reads and lists each CDR3 protein once. The listing contains 40,000 to 45,000 distinct CDR3 sequences. The sample taken for sequencing was memory CD8+ T cells from blood. The receptors shown here come from a human donor in good health. Some clones in this sample may be carry-over from other donors' samples.

The chain is built from TRBV25-1 and TRBJ1-5. The germline V gene has CDR1 MGHDK and CDR2 SYGVNS. The CDR3 totals 13 residues. CDR3 residues: CASSVGINQPQHF.

The CDR3 is CASSLAPGALGYTF. The chain combines TRBV11-2 with TRBJ1-2; there is no DNA to check the TCRdb D call of TRBD1. Germline V gene lookup returns CDR1 SGHAT and CDR2 FQNNGV. This CDR3 comprises 14 residues.

This sequence joins TRBV20-1 and TRBJ2-2; TCRdb's D call, TRBD1, is unchecked because there is no DNA. This CDR3 is 16 amino acids long. Germline V CDR1 and CDR2: DFQATT, SNEGSKA (reference sequence). The CDR3 loop reads CSARIETGADTGELFF.

The CDR3 region is CASSPILYNYGYTF. The chain links TRBV5-1 to TRBJ1-2. The length of the CDR3 is 14 residues. Germline V gene sequence: CDR1 SGHRS, CDR2 YFSETQ.

This chain uses TRBV29-1 with TRBJ2-7. Germline assignment: CDR1 SQVTM and CDR2 ANQGSEA. This CDR3 has 14 residues. CDR3 loop: CSVEGVDSSYEQYF.

The CDR3 spells CSAATGPEAFF. V and J are TRBV29-1 and TRBJ1-1; the D call from TCRdb, TRBD1, cannot be confirmed without DNA. This CDR3 has 11 residues. Germline CDR1 reads SQVTM; CDR2 reads ANQGSEA.

V usage is TRBV4-1 and J usage is TRBJ2-7; TCRdb's D gene call, TRBD1, goes unchecked for lack of DNA. CDR3 length equals 14 residues. From germline, CDR1 is MGHRA and CDR2 YSYEKL. The CDR3: CASSQDRGPYEQYF.

This chain links TRBV7-8 with TRBJ2-5; TCRdb calls TRBD2, which cannot be checked without DNA. The CDR3 is made up of 17 amino acids. Germline values: CDR1 SGHVS, CDR2 FQNEAQ. CDR3 region: CASSLVLAGGLQETQYF.

This chain connects TRBV24-1 to TRBJ1-5. The germline V gene has CDR1 KGHDR and CDR2 SFDVKD. This CDR3 region has 16 residues. The CDR3 is CATSDAGRAGNQPQHF.

By frequency, this clonotype is medium-sized (0.01 to 0.1%). V and J are TRBV7-9 and TRBJ1-2. This CDR3 has 15 residues. Germline loops: CDR1 SEHNR, CDR2 FQNEAQ (reference sequence). CDR3 sequence reads: CASSLAADFHYGYTF.

V and J are TRBV9 and TRBJ2-1; TCRdb's assignment of TRBD2 cannot be checked, as there is no DNA. The CDR3 length is 15 residues. CDR1 SGDLS and CDR2 YYNGEE come from the germline V gene. CDR3: CASSGGGKSYNEQFF.

J is TRBJ1-5 and V is TRBV18; no DNA is available, so the TRBD1 call from TCRdb remains unchecked. Germline loops: CDR1 KGHSH, CDR2 LQKENI. This CDR3 is built from 16 residues. The CDR3 is CASSPSGQGADQPQHF.

This chain connects TRBV27 to TRBJ2-7; TCRdb selects TRBD1, and the lack of DNA leaves this call unchecked. The V gene's germline CDR1 is MNHEY and CDR2 SMNVEV (reference sequence). CDR3 length: 15 residues. The CDR3 here is CASSSPGPRGHEQYF.

Here the CDR3 reads CASSPHTGRPYEQYF. This chain joins TRBV6-6 and TRBJ2-7; the TRBD1 assignment by TCRdb is unverifiable without DNA. This CDR3 spans 15 amino acids. CDR1 is MNHNY, CDR2 SVGAGI, per germline (reference sequence).

The rearrangement links TRBV4-3 to TRBJ2-2; without DNA, the TCRdb call of TRBD2 cannot be checked. Looked up from germline, CDR1 is LGHNA and CDR2 is YSLEER. There are 16 residues in the CDR3. CDR3 sequence: CASSQDTSRSTGELFF.

The V and J genes are TRBV29-1 and TRBJ2-5; lacking DNA, the TRBD1 call made by TCRdb goes unchecked. Germline V gene lookup returns CDR1 SQVTM and CDR2 ANQGSEA. The CDR3 contains 17 residues. The chain's CDR3 is CSVEAGQGLTLQETQYF. Variable domain in full (rest from reference TRBV29-1 and TRBJ2-5): SAVISQKPSRDICQRGTSLTIQCQVDSQVTMMFWYRQQPGQSLTLIATANQGSEATYESGFVIDKFPISRPNLTFSTLTVSNMSPEDSSIYLCSVEAGQGLTLQETQYFGPGTRLLVL.

The V and J genes are TRBV7-2 and TRBJ2-1; no DNA is available, so the TRBD1 call from TCRdb remains unchecked. The CDR3 spans 13 residues. CDR1 and CDR2 from the germline V gene are SGHTA and FQGNSA. CDR3 loop: CASSRPGEDEQFF.